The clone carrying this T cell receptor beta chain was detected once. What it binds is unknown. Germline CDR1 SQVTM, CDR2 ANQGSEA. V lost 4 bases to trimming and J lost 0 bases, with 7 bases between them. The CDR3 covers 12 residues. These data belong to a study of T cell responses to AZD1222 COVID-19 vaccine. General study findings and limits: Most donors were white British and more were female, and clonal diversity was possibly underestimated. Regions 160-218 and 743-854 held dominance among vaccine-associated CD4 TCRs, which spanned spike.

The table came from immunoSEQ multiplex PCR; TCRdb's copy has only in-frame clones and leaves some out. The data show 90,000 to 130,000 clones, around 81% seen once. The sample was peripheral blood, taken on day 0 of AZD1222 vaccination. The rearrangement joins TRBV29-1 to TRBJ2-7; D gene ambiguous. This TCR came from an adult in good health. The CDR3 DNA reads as TGCAGCGTTGCGCGGTCCTCCTACGAGCAGTACTTC. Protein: CSVARSSYEQYF.